The following is a TCR beta chain sequence with its context. The antigen remains unidentified. The data originate from a study of shared clonotypes between healthy human individuals. Study-level findings and limits: The rarefaction results pointed to incomplete sorted-subset sequencing despite large depth. The naive CD4 repertoires of several donors were compared, and around 5% of clonotypes were shared.

Naive CD8 cells lacked CD45RO, underwent positive selection for CCR7 and left out terminally differentiated effector memory CD45RA+ cells. Healthy HIV-negative adults with no recent acute infections or vaccinations were recruited as donors. V was shortened by 1 base and J by 7 bases, with 8 bases between the two germline ends. The CDR3 sequence is 13 residues long. Germline CDR1 and CDR2: SEHNR and FQNEAQ (reference sequence). It was at deep level that the assay was run. The protocol was immunoSEQ multiplex PCR, while the TCRdb copy is restricted to in-frame clones and leaves out a portion. There are around 2.1 million clones in the sample; 90% to 95% occur only once, and approximately 1.7% lies in the top ten.

The chain couples TRBV7-9 to TRBJ2-1; D is unresolved. Material for sequencing was naive CD8+ T cells from PBMCs. The receptor comes from a man between 18 and 29 years old in good health. Some clones in this sample may be carry-over from other donors' samples. The DNA of the CDR3 is TGTGCCAGCAGCTTAGGCCTCCAGAATGAGCAGTTCTTC. Amino acids: CASSLGLQNEQFF.